Below are 5 T cell receptor beta chains sequenced from a single sample in a study of T cell changes during pregnancy in multiple sclerosis. Assay: immunoSEQ multiplex PCR; the TCRdb copy retains only in-frame clones and omits some. Found here are roughly 100,000 clones, 90% of them singletons; the top ten hold about 0.75%. The input for sequencing was peripheral blood, taken in the second trimester of pregnancy. The receptors here all came from a female donor in good health, enrolled as a control in a pregnancy study.

J is TRBJ1-1 and V is TRBV6-6; no firm D call. CDR3 length: 14 residues. Germline-derived CDR1 and CDR2 are MNHNY and SVGAGI (reference sequence). The ends were cut back, 5 bases at V and 7 bases at J, with 17 bases in the middle. The DNA of the CDR3 is TGTGCCAGCAGTCTTCCAGGTCCCCCTAATGAAGCTTTCTTT. Translated, it gives CASSLPGPPNEAFF.

The chain is built from TRBV5-1 and TRBJ2-7; maybe TRBD2 (5 bases). Per germline, CDR1 SGHRS and CDR2 YFSETQ. The CDR3 runs 15 residues. V was clipped by 0 bases and J by 2 bases, with 12 bases between them. CDR3 sequence: CASSLVSGETYEQYF. DNA for the CDR3: TGCGCCAGCAGCTTGGTGTCCGGGGAGACCTACGAGCAGTACTTC.

This clone occurred a few times. This rearrangement joins TRBV2 to TRBJ2-3; 8 nucleotides line up with TRBD2. Trimming at V came to 2 bases and at J to 13 bases, leaving 5 bases not matched to a gene. Germline V gene data show CDR1 as SNHLY and CDR2 as FYNNEI. This CDR3 has 12 residues. CDR3 in amino acids: CASSEYPGGEYF. Here the CDR3 DNA reads TGTGCCAGCAGTGAATATCCGGGAGGGGAGTATTTT.

The chain combines TRBV5-6 with TRBJ1-1; TRBD1 aligns across 7 bases. The ends lost 4 bases at V and 8 bases at J; junction bases unmatched: 11. The CDR3 has 14 amino acids. Germline V gives CDR1 SGHDT, CDR2 YYEEEE. The CDR3 spells CASSRRGRYLEAFF. DNA of the CDR3: TGTGCCAGCAGCCGCAGGGGGAGGTATTTGGAAGCTTTCTTT.

This sequence joins TRBV19 and TRBJ1-2, with D uncertain. The germline V gene has CDR1 LNHDA and CDR2 SQIVND (reference sequence). This CDR3 is built from 13 residues. V was cut by 2 bases and J by 1 base, with 5 bases left in between. In DNA, the CDR3 is TGTGCCAGTAGTATAAACTATAACTATGGCTACACCTTC. Translating gives CASSINYNYGYTF.